This is a list of T cell receptor beta chains from one sample in a study of blood T cell repertoires in COVID-19. Assay used: immunoSEQ multiplex PCR; TCRdb lists only in-frame clones, some missing. Here the sample spans about 240,000 clones, about four fifths being singletons. What was sequenced was peripheral blood. All receptors come from a man aged 25 to 45 who had recovered from COVID-19. CDR3s include the opening cysteine and the closing phenylalanine or tryptophan. Fields, in order: clone size, J gene, D gene, V gene, CDR3 DNA, CDR3 protein. A D gene is named only where the DNA matches it firmly. Clone size, where shown, is once, few, many, or a class for clones that have expanded.

once,TRBJ1-1,TRBD1,TRBV4-1,TGCGCCAGCAGCCAGTACCACGGGACAGGGGTTACTGAAGCTTTCTTT,CASSQYHGTGVTEAFF
.,TRBJ1-6,.,TRBV28,TGTGCCAGCACGACAGGTGGAAATTCACCCCTCCACTTT,CASTTGGNSPLHF
.,TRBJ2-2,TRBD2,TRBV2,TGTGCCAGCAGTGACGGAACGGGGGGGCTCACCGGGGAGCTGTTTTTT,CASSDGTGGLTGELFF
.,TRBJ2-1,TRBD2,TRBV10-3,TGTGCCATCAGTGAGTCGAGGGCGACTAGCGGGATAAATGAGCAGTTCTTC,CAISESRATSGINEQFF
.,TRBJ2-3,TRBD2,TRBV4-2,TGTGCCAGCAGCCAACGGAGCGGGGGGGCGACAGATACGCAGTATTTT,CASSQRSGGATDTQYF
.,TRBJ2-1,TRBD2,TRBV2,TGTGCCAGCAGGGCTAGCGGGGACAATGAGCAGTTCTTC,CASRASGDNEQFF
.,TRBJ1-3,.,TRBV5-6,TGTGCCAGCAGCTCCCTCAACAACGAAGGAAACACCATATATTTT,CASSSLNNEGNTIYF
.,TRBJ2-2,.,TRBV5-1,TGCGCCAGCAGCTTGGAGTCTTCAGGTAGCGGGGAGCTGTTTTTT,CASSLESSGSGELFF
.,TRBJ1-4,.,TRBV25-1,TGTGCCAGCAGTGTGCCAGGTTCCGAAAAACTGTTTTTT,CASSVPGSEKLFF
.,TRBJ2-3,TRBD1,TRBV13,TGTGCCAGCAACAGACAGGGGGCGGCGAATACGCAGTATTTT,CASNRQGAANTQYF
.,TRBJ2-2,.,TRBV2,TGTGCCAGCAGTGAACCCGGTAGCAAAACCGGGGAGCTGTTTTTT,CASSEPGSKTGELFF
.,TRBJ1-2,.,TRBV12-3/TRBV12-4,TGTGCCAGCAGTTTAAGTTTAGACTATGGCTACACCTTC,CASSLSLDYGYTF
.,TRBJ2-7,.,TRBV27,TGTGCCAGCAGTCATCAGGGCCCCTACGAGCAGTACTTC,CASSHQGPYEQYF
.,TRBJ1-2,.,TRBV2,TGTGCCAGCAGTGAAGCCACTCGAACAGGCTATGGCTACACCTTC,CASSEATRTGYGYTF
.,TRBJ2-2,.,TRBV24-1,TGTGCCACCAGTGATCCTGGACACCCGGAGCTGTTTTTT,CATSDPGHPELFF
.,TRBJ1-2,TRBD1,TRBV7-2,TGTGCCAGCAGCTCCGCGCCGGGACAGGGGGCTTCCGTTTATGGCTACACCTTC,CASSSAPGQGASVYGYTF
.,TRBJ2-3,.,TRBV5-1,TGCGCCAGCAGCTTAGCCCCGTCGGGGGACAGTGCCACAGATACGCAGTATTTT,CASSLAPSGDSATDTQYF
.,TRBJ1-1,TRBD1,TRBV4-1,TGCGCCAGCAGCCAACGAGGGGTAGTCAGGGGGAAAATTTTGAACACTGAAGCTTTCTTT,CASSQRGVVRGKILNTEAFF
.,TRBJ2-1,.,TRBV7-2,TGTGCCAGCAGCCTCCTTCCCGACAATGAGCAGTTCTTC,CASSLLPDNEQFF
once,TRBJ2-3,.,TRBV5-1,TGCGCCAGCAGCGTGGAGCGGAACCAGGTCGGAGATACGCAGTATTTT,CASSVERNQVGDTQYF
.,TRBJ1-5,.,TRBV6-1,TGTGCCAGCAGTGAAGTGGGGGGGGGCAATCAGCCCCAGCATTTT,CASSEVGGGNQPQHF
.,TRBJ1-1,.,TRBV5-4,TGTGCCAGCTGGTCTCAGGGTATTCCCATGAACACTGAAGCTTTCTTT,CASWSQGIPMNTEAFF
.,TRBJ2-5,.,TRBV5-4,TGTGCCAGCAGCTCGGAGCAACAAGAGACCCAGTACTTC,CASSSEQQETQYF
.,TRBJ1-2,TRBD1,TRBV5-8,TGTGCCAGCAGCCCAGGGGGCTTTGGATATGGCTACACCTTC,CASSPGGFGYGYTF
.,TRBJ2-7,TRBD1,TRBV4-1,TGCGCCAGCAGCCGAGCGACAGGGGTGTCCTACGAGCAGTACTTC,CASSRATGVSYEQYF
.,TRBJ1-2,TRBD1,TRBV27,TGTGCCAGCAGTCCCGGACAGGGCTATGGCTACACCTTC,CASSPGQGYGYTF
.,TRBJ1-2,TRBD1,TRBV6-6,TGTGCCAGCAGCCTAATGACAGGGCGAGGCTACACCTTC,CASSLMTGRGYTF
.,TRBJ2-5,.,TRBV4-2,TGTGCCAGCAGCCAAGAGCGGGTAGCGACCCAGTACTTC,CASSQERVATQYF
few,TRBJ1-1,.,TRBV11-1,TGTGCCAGCAGCTTAGAGAGGGAGACTGAAGCTTTCTTT,CASSLERETEAFF
.,TRBJ1-1,TRBD1,TRBV19,TGTGCCAGTAGTATCGGACAGGGGACAGAAGCTTTCTTT,CASSIGQGTEAFF
.,TRBJ1-4,.,TRBV6-1,TGCGCCAGCGGTGGAGCTCTCTCGGTTCCCGGTGAAAAACTGTTTTTT,CASGGALSVPGEKLFF
few,TRBJ1-2,.,TRBV18,TGTGCCAGCTCACCGAGCAGGGCCTATGGCTACACCTTC,CASSPSRAYGYTF
.,TRBJ1-1,TRBD1,TRBV3-1/TRBV3-2,TGTGCCAGCAGCCAGAGACAGGGGGCAACAGTGGGAGCTTTCTTT,CASSQRQGATVGAFF
once,TRBJ1-2,TRBD1,TRBV3-1/TRBV3-2,TGTGCCAGCAGCCCTACGAGGACAGGGGGTTGGTATGGCTACACCTTC,CASSPTRTGGWYGYTF
.,TRBJ1-5,.,TRBV28,TGTGCCAGCAGTTTTGAGGACAAAGGAGATAGCAATCAGCCCCAGCATTTT,CASSFEDKGDSNQPQHF
.,TRBJ2-3,.,TRBV29-1,TGCAGCGTCCAGGCGCGGGGCACAGATACGCAGTATTTT,CSVQARGTDTQYF
.,TRBJ2-5,.,TRBV21-1,TGTGCCAGCAGCAAAACTCGGGATAGCGGGGGGCCACAAGAGACCCAGTACTTC,CASSKTRDSGGPQETQYF
.,TRBJ1-6,TRBD1,TRBV5-4,TGTGCCAGCAGCTCCTACAGGGGGCTCCAGATGAATTCACCCCTCCACTTT,CASSSYRGLQMNSPLHF